The T cell receptor beta chain under discussion was sequenced for a study of neurological immune-mediated disorders. A single record per CDR3 protein comes from TCRdb applying MiXCR to the 5' RACE reads. The sample shows tens of thousands of distinct CDR3 sequences, 3.4% of them seen only once. The receptor's source is a man aged 40-49 years with multiple sclerosis. The sample comprised PBMCs.

CDR3 amino acids: CASRRTGGGNTEAFF. In DNA form, the CDR3 reads TGCGCCAGCAGACGGACAGGGGGGGGGAACACTGAAGCTTTCTTT. The chain employs TRBV5-1 and TRBJ1-1; 10 positions agree with TRBD1. The germline V gene encodes CDR1 SGHRS and CDR2 YFSETQ. With V trimmed by 5 bases and J by 1 base, 5 bases remained unmatched. The CDR3 is 15 amino acids.